Presented here are 21 T cell receptor beta chains from one specimen sequenced in a study of blood T cell repertoires in COVID-19 (dated by TCRdb to 2020 to 2021). Receptor libraries were prepared by the immunoSEQ multiplex PCR assay. Imported from immuneACCESS, the table was reduced by TCRdb to in-frame sequences with V and J called. These copies leave out some clones; in studies compared against another copy, an unresolved V gene accounts for under half, and the cause of the remainder is not known. This sample lists about 180,000 clones; just under 90% were detected once. The top ten hold around 12% of the sample. Sequenced input: peripheral blood. Receptors originate from a woman in her seventies with COVID-19, enrolled during active disease.

This chain uses TRBV19 with TRBJ2-1; TRBD2 matches 9 bases. The CDR3 contains 16 residues. V shed 5 bases, J shed 4 bases, and the junction held 9 bases outside the gene matches. Per the germline V gene, CDR1 is LNHDA and CDR2 is SQIVND (reference sequence). CDR3 sequence: CASSSLRAGGYNEQFF. The DNA for the CDR3 is TGTGCCAGTAGTTCCCTGCGAGCGGGAGGTTACAATGAGCAGTTCTTC.

This chain joins TRBV6-2 or TRBV6-3 and TRBJ1-6; a weak D match, TRBD1 (5 bases). This CDR3 has 13 amino acids. V was clipped by 5 bases and J by 8 bases, with 10 bases between them. From germline, CDR1 is MNHEY and CDR2 SVGEGT. The CDR3 DNA is TGTGCCAGCAGTATAGGGGTATATTCACCCCTCCACTTT. Protein product: CASSIGVYSPLHF.

The chain has TRBV13 and TRBJ2-5, with 9 bases matching TRBD1. The CDR3 extends over 14 amino acids. Per germline, CDR1 PRHDT and CDR2 FYEKMQ (reference sequence). V lost 5 bases to trimming and J lost 7 bases; unmatched junction nucleotides: 8. CDR3 nucleotide sequence: TGTGCCAGCAGCATTACAGGGGGCGCGGGGACCCAGTACTTC. Translated: CASSITGGAGTQYF. Full variable domain (rest looked up from reference TRBV13 and TRBJ2-5): AAGVIQSPRHLIKEKRETATLKCYPIPRHDTVYWYQQGPGQDPQFLISFYEKMQSDKGSIPDRFSAQQFSDYHSELNMSSLELGDSALYFCASSITGGAGTQYFGPGTRLLVL.

The CDR3 loop reads CAWSNRDTFSYEQYF. Here the CDR3 DNA reads TGTGCCTGGAGTAACCGGGACACGTTCTCCTACGAGCAGTACTTC. The gene calls are TRBV30 and TRBJ2-7; weak D call: TRBD1 (6 bases). The CDR3 consists of 15 residues. Per the germline V gene, CDR1 is GTSNPN and CDR2 is SVGIG (reference sequence). V lost 2 bases and J 0 bases, leaving 14 bases between the germline ends.

This chain links TRBV2 with TRBJ2-5, with 7 positions matching TRBD1. Germline V CDR1 and CDR2: SNHLY, FYNNEI. The CDR3 has 13 amino acids. V dropped 7 bases and J dropped 1; count of bases not matched to a gene: 3. The CDR3 DNA reads as TGTGCCAGCATCCGACAGGGCCAAGAGACCCAGTACTTC. It codes for CASIRQGQETQYF. The full variable domain, its missing parts supplied by reference TRBV2 and TRBJ2-5, is EPEVTQTPSHQVTQMGQEVILRCVPISNHLYFYWYRQILGQKVEFLVSFYNNEISEKSEIFDDQFSVERPDGSNFTLKIRSTKLEDSAMYFCASIRQGQETQYFGPGTRLLVL.

This clone was seen just once. The chain employs TRBV19 and TRBJ2-1; 10 positions match TRBD1. This CDR3 comprises 15 residues. The trim removed 5 bases at V and 4 bases at J, leaving 5 bases unmatched. Germline V CDR1 and CDR2: LNHDA, SQIVND (reference sequence). The CDR3 coding sequence is TGTGCCAGTAGTCTCGACAGGGGGCCGTACAATGAGCAGTTCTTC. The encoded protein is CASSLDRGPYNEQFF.

This clone was detected once. The gene calls are TRBV18 and TRBJ1-1, with a tentative D call TRBD1 (5 bases). In germline, CDR1 is KGHSH, CDR2 LQKENI. The CDR3 contains 15 residues. The ends were cut back, 0 bases at V and 6 bases at J, with 14 bases in the middle. The CDR3 reads CASSPPGQGPAEAFF. The DNA of the CDR3 is TGTGCCAGCTCACCACCGGGGCAGGGTCCGGCTGAAGCTTTCTTT.

The J gene is TRBJ1-2, the V gene TRBV6-1; D might be TRBD1 (6 bases). Germline assignment: CDR1 MNHNS and CDR2 SASEGT. CDR3 length: 15 residues. The germline V and J ends were trimmed by 1 base and 5 bases, with 14 bases remaining between them. The CDR3 spells CASSEGTDGLYGYTF. CDR3 sequence (DNA): TGTGCCAGCAGTGAAGGGACAGATGGTCTATATGGCTACACCTTC.

Here the CDR3 DNA reads TGTGCCAGCAGCTTCCCGACAGGAATGAACACTGAAGCTTTCTTT. Protein sequence: CASSFPTGMNTEAFF. The chain is built from TRBV7-9 and TRBJ1-1; D perhaps matches TRBD1 (6 bases). Germline CDR1 is SEHNR and CDR2 is FQNEAQ (reference sequence). This CDR3 has 15 amino acids. V was cut by 3 bases and J by 0 bases, with 11 bases left in between.

The chain has TRBV3-1 (or the pseudogene TRBV3-2) and TRBJ2-3; possible D gene TRBD2, 6 bases. Germline V gene sequence: CDR1 LGHDT, CDR2 YNNKEL (reference sequence). The CDR3 length is 15 residues. The V and J ends lost 9 bases and 1 base respectively, with 17 bases between them. DNA for the CDR3: TGTGCCAGACCTTTTAGCGGCCATCGCACAGATACGCAGTATTTT. Translated: CARPFSGHRTDTQYF.

This chain uses TRBV4-1 with TRBJ1-2; D remains ambiguous. The germline V gene has CDR1 MGHRA and CDR2 YSYEKL. The CDR3 loop spans 16 amino acids. The V gene lost 0 bases and the J gene lost 0 bases, with 11 bases spanning the gap. The CDR3: CASSQELRLTNYGYTF. The CDR3 DNA sequence: TGCGCCAGCAGCCAAGAACTCAGGTTAACTAACTATGGCTACACCTTC.

J is TRBJ2-3 and V is TRBV28; a possible D gene is TRBD1 (5 bases). V was trimmed by 1 base and J by 0 bases, leaving 17 bases between them. The CDR3 loop spans 18 amino acids. Germline CDR1 MDHEN, CDR2 SYDVKM. CDR3: CASSLSDRSGFSTDTQYF. As DNA, the CDR3 is TGTGCCAGCAGTTTATCCGACAGATCAGGCTTTAGCACAGATACGCAGTATTTT.

This clone showed up just once. The chain carries TRBV3-1 (or the pseudogene TRBV3-2) and TRBJ2-5; D uncertain. Germline loops: CDR1 LGHDT, CDR2 YNNKEL (reference sequence). This CDR3 has 12 residues. The V and J ends lost 0 bases and 5 bases respectively, with 4 bases between them. The DNA of the CDR3 is TGTGCCAGCAGCCAAGATCTCGAGACCCAGTACTTC. Its protein is CASSQDLETQYF.

This chain connects TRBV9 to TRBJ2-7, with TRBD2 as a possible D gene (5 bases). The germline V gene encodes CDR1 SGDLS and CDR2 YYNGEE. This CDR3 contains 13 residues. The V gene lost 0 bases and the J gene lost 10 bases, with 14 bases spanning the gap. DNA for the CDR3: TGTGCCAGCAGCGTAGACTCAAATGGACTTCAGTACTTC. This translates into CASSVDSNGLQYF.

For the CDR3, the DNA is TGCGCCAGCAGCCGCGAAACCTACAATGAGCAGTTCTTC. Amino acids: CASSRETYNEQFF. The chain has TRBV4-3 and TRBJ2-1, with D unclear. V shed 4 bases and J shed 2 bases, with 6 bases lying between them. The CDR3 runs to 13 residues. Germline V gene lookup returns CDR1 LGHNA and CDR2 YSLEER.

J is TRBJ2-1 and V is TRBV7-3, with D perhaps TRBD2 (6 bases). V was shortened by 5 bases and J by 4 bases, with 9 bases between the two germline ends. The CDR3 is made up of 13 amino acids. Germline V CDR1 and CDR2: SGHTA, FQGTGA. CDR3 bases: TGTGCCAGCAGCCTCGGGACTTACAATGAGCAGTTCTTC. It translates to CASSLGTYNEQFF.

V and J are TRBV3-1 (or the pseudogene TRBV3-2) and TRBJ2-3; the match to TRBD2 covers 8 bases. The J segment lost 6 bases and the V segment lost 4 bases, leaving 9 bases of the junction unmatched. Germline CDR1 LGHDT, CDR2 YNNKEL (reference sequence). The CDR3 totals 15 residues. DNA for the CDR3: TGTGCCAGCAGCCCCCGGGAGGGACGGTGGGATACGCAGTATTTT. The encoded protein is CASSPREGRWDTQYF.

The chain employs TRBV6-1 and TRBJ2-7; possible D gene TRBD2, 5 bases. The CDR3 is made up of 14 amino acids. CDR1 MNHNS and CDR2 SASEGT come from the germline V gene. Trimming removed 3 bases from V and 0 bases from J, with 9 bases in between. The CDR3 bases are TGTGCCAGCAGTGAGGCGGGCAGCTCCTACGAGCAGTACTTC. Translation: CASSEAGSSYEQYF.

The V call is TRBV6-5, the J call TRBJ2-5; 10 nucleotides line up with TRBD2. Germline CDR1 MNHEY, CDR2 SVGAGI. V was pared by 5 bases and J by 5 bases, with 8 bases of the junction left unmatched. CDR3 length: 15 amino acids. This CDR3 is CASSLAGDRRETQYF. As DNA, the CDR3 is TGTGCCAGCAGTCTAGCGGGAGATCGGAGGGAGACCCAGTACTTC.

This clone was counted a single time. The V gene is TRBV27, the J gene TRBJ1-1; D perhaps matches TRBD1 (5 bases). V lost 1 base and J 4 bases, leaving 10 bases between the germline ends. Looked up from germline, CDR1 is MNHEY and CDR2 is SMNVEV (reference sequence). The CDR3 has 14 amino acids. CDR3: CASSLFLGRTEAFF. CDR3 nucleotides: TGTGCCAGCAGTTTATTTCTGGGGCGCACTGAAGCTTTCTTT.

The rearrangement links TRBV27 to TRBJ2-7; D gene ambiguous. Trimming left V 3 bases short and J 5 bases short, with 5 bases between. In germline, CDR1 is MNHEY, CDR2 SMNVEV (reference sequence). The CDR3 consists of 11 residues. This CDR3 reads CASSFSDEQYF. DNA of the CDR3: TGTGCCAGCAGTTTCAGCGACGAGCAGTACTTC.